Sequencing of this T cell receptor beta chain was carried out in a study of blood T cell dynamics during melanoma immunotherapy. V was clipped by 7 bases and J by 6 bases; unmatched bases: 11. CDR3 length: 15 amino acids. Germline loops: CDR1 LNHDA, CDR2 SQIVND (reference sequence). Time point indicated: pre-treatment baseline. Data came from immunoSEQ multiplex PCR; TCRdb stores just in-frame clones and leaves some out. The table shows around 10,000 clones, with just under 85% occurring only once. The TCR sequence derives from a human donor with melanoma. The genes are TRBV19 and TRBJ1-5; TRBD1 aligns across 8 bases. The sample in question was blood, obtained from a patient treated with checkpoint blockade. The chain's CDR3 is CASNAGQGTGQPQHF. The CDR3 bases are TGTGCCAGTAACGCAGGACAGGGTACGGGTCAGCCCCAGCATTTT.